Listed below are T cell receptor beta chains from one sample, sequenced in a study of blood T cells in healthy people across ages. MiXCR, applied by TCRdb to the 5' RACE reads, yields one record per CDR3 protein. The sample carries 800,000 to 1,000,000 distinct CDR3 sequences, 48% recorded once. Sequencing was performed on blood. The receptors stem from a man aged 25 to 40 in good health. CDR3s include the opening cysteine and the closing phenylalanine or tryptophan. The order of the fields is CDR3 DNA, CDR3 protein, D gene, J gene, clone size, V gene. The D gene is left open where the match is weak. The size of a clone is reported for some rows only, either as once, few or many, or as a class for expanded clones.

TGCAGTGCTCCTGATGCACAGGGTGTGAGCTATGGCTACACCTTC CSAPDAQGVSYGYTF . TRBJ1-2 many TRBV20-1
TGTGCCAGCAAGTACGGCGGAGGACTCCGGTACAATGAGCAGTTCTTC CASKYGGGLRYNEQFF . TRBJ2-1 . TRBV2
TGCAGTGCTAGGGACCTGTACAATGAGCAGTTCTTC CSARDLYNEQFF . TRBJ2-1 . TRBV20-1
TGTGCCAGCAGTTACTCGACGGGACTAGCACGTGAGCAGTACTTC CASSYSTGLAREQYF TRBD2 TRBJ2-5 . TRBV6-2/TRBV6-3
TGTGCCACCAGTGATCTCGGTGACGGGTACCAAGAGACCCAGTACTTC CATSDLGDGYQETQYF . TRBJ2-5 . TRBV24-1
TGTGCCAGCAGACCGCCGGGGCGGGGGGCCGCATATACGCAGTATTTT CASRPPGRGAAYTQYF TRBD2 TRBJ2-3 . TRBV6-6
TGTGCCAGCAGAACCGGGACAGGGCCCGAAAAACTGTTTTTT CASRTGTGPEKLFF TRBD1 TRBJ1-4 once TRBV7-9
TGTGCCAGCAGCTCAACGGTAGACGGCAATCAGCCCCAGCATTTT CASSSTVDGNQPQHF . TRBJ1-5 . TRBV11-3
TGTGCCTGGAGAGACAACTCCAAAAACATTCAGTACTTC CAWRDNSKNIQYF . TRBJ2-4 . TRBV30
TGCAGTGCTAGAGGAATATCGGGACTAGCGGGAGTGTACGGGGAGACCCAGTACTTC CSARGISGLAGVYGETQYF TRBD2 TRBJ2-5 . TRBV20-1
TGCAGTGCTGATACCGGGACAGACTATAATTCACCCCTCCACTTT CSADTGTDYNSPLHF TRBD1 TRBJ1-6 . TRBV20-1
TGCAGTGCTAGACTGCAAGCACCCCCCTACGAGCAGTACTTC CSARLQAPPYEQYF . TRBJ2-7 . TRBV20-1
TGTGCCAGCAGCGTAGGGAGACTAGCACCCTACGAGCAGTACTTC CASSVGRLAPYEQYF TRBD2 TRBJ2-7 . TRBV9
TGTGCCAGCGGAACAGCTAATTCACCCCTCCACTTT CASGTANSPLHF . TRBJ1-6 few TRBV7-2
TGCGCCAGCAGCTTCCAGAGGGAGGCCAATTCACCCCTCCACTTT CASSFQREANSPLHF . TRBJ1-6 . TRBV5-1
TGTGCCAGCAGTGACTCTTCTAGCGGGGGGGGCAATGAGCAGTTCTTC CASSDSSSGGGNEQFF TRBD2 TRBJ2-1 few TRBV6-4
TGTGCCAGCAGCACCCGGGACTCCAATCCCAGCTCCTACAATGAGCAGTTCTTC CASSTRDSNPSSYNEQFF . TRBJ2-1 few TRBV21-1
TGTGCCACAAGACAGGGGGTCGCCTCCTATGGCTACACCTTC CATRQGVASYGYTF TRBD1 TRBJ1-2 . TRBV12-3/TRBV12-4
TGTGCCAGCAGTTTAACTGGCCCAGGGCCCCAGTACTTC CASSLTGPGPQYF . TRBJ2-5 . TRBV12-3/TRBV12-4
TGTGCCAGCAGCCTGGACGCACAGGGTCGCTACGAGCAGTACTTC CASSLDAQGRYEQYF . TRBJ2-7 few TRBV6-5
TGTGCCAGCAGTATACCGGGACAGGGGAATGAGCAGTTCTTC CASSIPGQGNEQFF TRBD1 TRBJ2-1 . TRBV6-6
TGTGCCAGCAGTTACACGCGGACTAGCGGGGAGCAGTTCTTC CASSYTRTSGEQFF TRBD2 TRBJ2-1 few TRBV6-2/TRBV6-3
TGTGCCAGCAGGGCTACTAGCGGGGGGCAACAAGAGACCCAGTACTTC CASRATSGGQQETQYF TRBD2 TRBJ2-5 . TRBV6-5
TGTGCCAGCAGTTACTCGACAGGGGGTCACGAGCAGTACTTC CASSYSTGGHEQYF TRBD1 TRBJ2-7 . TRBV6-5
TGTGCCGGCAGCACTCCGGGGTTCCAAGAGACCCAGTACTTC CAGSTPGFQETQYF . TRBJ2-5 . TRBV11-3
TGTGCCAGCAGCTTGGAGCGAAGGATTGGGGCTTTCTTT CASSLERRIGAFF . TRBJ1-1 . TRBV5-6
TGTGCCTGGAGTCCTCATACAGGGCAAAACACTGAAGCTTTCTTT CAWSPHTGQNTEAFF . TRBJ1-1 few TRBV30
TGTGCCAGCAGTGAAGGGAGGCAGCTGTATGGCTACACCTTC CASSEGRQLYGYTF . TRBJ1-2 few TRBV2
TGTGCCAGCAGCCCCTCTGAGGGAGCAACTAATGAAAAACTGTTTTTT CASSPSEGATNEKLFF . TRBJ1-4 few TRBV6-1
TGCGCCAGCAGCTTGGTCTGGGGGCCGAGAACAGATACGCAGTATTTT CASSLVWGPRTDTQYF . TRBJ2-3 . TRBV5-1
TGCAGCGTCCAGTGGACTGGCCAATACAATGAGCAGTTCTTC CSVQWTGQYNEQFF . TRBJ2-1 . TRBV29-1
TGTGCCAGCAGTTATCCAACGGTCCAGGGCGGAAATGAGCAGTTCTTC CASSYPTVQGGNEQFF . TRBJ2-1 . TRBV28
TGCGCCAGCAGCCAAGTCACCCCCGAGGAGCGGGAGGGCCCTACGCAGTATTTT CASSQVTPEEREGPTQYF TRBD2 TRBJ2-3 few TRBV4-1
TGTGCCAGCTCACCGCTACAGGGGCGTTTCGGAGATACGCAGTATTTT CASSPLQGRFGDTQYF TRBD1 TRBJ2-3 few TRBV18
TGTGCCAGCACCATTCGGGGGGGACAGGATACGCAGTATTTT CASTIRGGQDTQYF . TRBJ2-3 . TRBV28
TGTGCCAGCAGCTTGGACTACGAAGAGCAGTTCTTC CASSLDYEEQFF . TRBJ2-1 . TRBV7-8
TGCAGTGCTAACCCTGACAGGGGGACTAGCGGGGCCGAGACCCAGTACTTC CSANPDRGTSGAETQYF TRBD2 TRBJ2-5 . TRBV20-1